This T cell receptor beta chain stems from a study of Graves' ophthalmopathy and Graves' hyperthyroidism. In its sample, this clonotype was seen many times. RNA transcripts were the template, and TCR beta CDR3 regions were amplified from them. Scientists carried out first-round RT-PCR using HTBI primers and then a second-round multiplex PCR. One entry per CDR3 protein results from TCRdb running MiXCR on the multiplex PCR reads. The sample consists of hundreds of thousands of distinct CDR3 sequences, about 20% of them appearing once. Germline V gene data show CDR1 as MNHEY and CDR2 as SMNVEV (reference sequence). This CDR3 spans 15 amino acids. V trimming: 5 bases; J trimming: 0 bases; junction bases outside the gene matches: 6.

The V gene is TRBV27, the J gene TRBJ1-2; 7 bases align to TRBD1. The TCR comes from a woman aged 18-30 years with stable Graves' hyperthyroidism. Some clones in this sample may be carry-over from other donors' samples. The sample taken for sequencing was peripheral blood. CDR3 bases: TGTGCCAGCAGTCGCGACAGGGTGGCTAACTATGGCTACACCTTC. Translated: CASSRDRVANYGYTF.